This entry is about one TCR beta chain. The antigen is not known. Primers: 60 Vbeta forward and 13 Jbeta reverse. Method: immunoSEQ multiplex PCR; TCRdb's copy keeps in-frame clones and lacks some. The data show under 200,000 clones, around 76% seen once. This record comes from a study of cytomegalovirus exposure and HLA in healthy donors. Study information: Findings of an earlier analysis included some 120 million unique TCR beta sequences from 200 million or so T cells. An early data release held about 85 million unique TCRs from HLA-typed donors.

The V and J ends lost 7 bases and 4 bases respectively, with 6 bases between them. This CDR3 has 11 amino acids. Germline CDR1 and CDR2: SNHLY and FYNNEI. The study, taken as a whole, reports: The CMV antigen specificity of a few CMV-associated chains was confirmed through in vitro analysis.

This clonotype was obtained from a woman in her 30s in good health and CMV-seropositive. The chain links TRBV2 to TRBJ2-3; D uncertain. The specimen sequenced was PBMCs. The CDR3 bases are TGTGCCAGCAATATAGCAGATACGCAGTATTTT. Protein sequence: CASNIADTQYF.